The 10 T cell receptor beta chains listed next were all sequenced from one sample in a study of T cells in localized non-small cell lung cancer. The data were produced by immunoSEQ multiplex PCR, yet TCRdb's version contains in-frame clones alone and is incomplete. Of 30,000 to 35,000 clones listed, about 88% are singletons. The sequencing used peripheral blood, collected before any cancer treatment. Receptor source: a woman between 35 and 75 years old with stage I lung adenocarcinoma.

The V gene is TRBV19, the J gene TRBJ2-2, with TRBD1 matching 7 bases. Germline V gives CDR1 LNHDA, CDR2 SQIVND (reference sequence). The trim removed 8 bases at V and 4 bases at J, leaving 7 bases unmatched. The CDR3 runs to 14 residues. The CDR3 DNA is TGTGCCAGTTACATAACAGGGGCCACCGGGGAGCTGTTTTTT. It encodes CASYITGATGELFF.

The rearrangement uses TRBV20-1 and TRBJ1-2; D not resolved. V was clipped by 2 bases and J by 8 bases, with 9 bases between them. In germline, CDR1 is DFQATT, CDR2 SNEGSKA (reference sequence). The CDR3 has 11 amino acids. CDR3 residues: CSARIGIGYTF. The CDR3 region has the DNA TGCAGTGCTAGAATAGGGATCGGCTACACCTTC.

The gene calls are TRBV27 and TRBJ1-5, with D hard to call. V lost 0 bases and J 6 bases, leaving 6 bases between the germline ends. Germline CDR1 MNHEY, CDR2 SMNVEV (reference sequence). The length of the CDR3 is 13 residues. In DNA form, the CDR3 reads TGTGCCAGCAGTTTATCAGTACGTCAGCCCCAGCATTTT. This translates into CASSLSVRQPQHF.

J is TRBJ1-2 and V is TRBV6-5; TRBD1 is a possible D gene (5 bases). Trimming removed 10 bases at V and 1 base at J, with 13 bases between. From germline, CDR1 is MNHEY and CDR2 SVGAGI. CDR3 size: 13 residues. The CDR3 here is CATTDSINYGYTF. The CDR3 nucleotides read TGTGCCACCACCGACAGTATTAACTATGGCTACACCTTC.

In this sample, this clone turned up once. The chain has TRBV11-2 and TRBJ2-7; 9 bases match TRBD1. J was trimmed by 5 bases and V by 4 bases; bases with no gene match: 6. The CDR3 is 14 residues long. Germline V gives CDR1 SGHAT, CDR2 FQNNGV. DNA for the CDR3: TGTGCCAGCAGCTCCGGGACAGGGTTCGACGAGCAGTACTTC. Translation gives CASSSGTGFDEQYF. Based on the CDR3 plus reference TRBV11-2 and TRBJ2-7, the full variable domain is EAGVAQSPRYKIIEKRQSVAFWCNPISGHATLYWYQQILGQGPKLLIQFQNNGVVDDSQLPKDRFSAERLKGVDSTLKIQPAKLEDSAVYLCASSSGTGFDEQYFGPGTRLTVT.

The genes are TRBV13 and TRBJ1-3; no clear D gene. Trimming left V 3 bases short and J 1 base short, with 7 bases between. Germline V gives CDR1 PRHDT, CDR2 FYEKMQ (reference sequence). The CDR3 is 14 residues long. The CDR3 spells CASSLLGSGNTIYF. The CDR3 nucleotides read TGTGCCAGCAGCTTGTTAGGTTCTGGAAACACCATATATTTT.

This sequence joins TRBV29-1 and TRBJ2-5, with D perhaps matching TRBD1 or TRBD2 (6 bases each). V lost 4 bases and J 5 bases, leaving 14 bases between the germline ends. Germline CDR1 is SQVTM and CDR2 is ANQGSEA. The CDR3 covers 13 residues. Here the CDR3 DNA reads TGCAGCGTTGTTCGGGGGCTGGGGGAGACCCAGTACTTC. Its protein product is CSVVRGLGETQYF.

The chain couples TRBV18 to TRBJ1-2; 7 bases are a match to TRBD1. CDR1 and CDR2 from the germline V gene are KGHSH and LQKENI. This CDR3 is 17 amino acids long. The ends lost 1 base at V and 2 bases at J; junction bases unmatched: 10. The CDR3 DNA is TGTGCCAGCTCACCACTTTCTGCCGGGACAGCGAACTATGGCTACACCTTC. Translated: CASSPLSAGTANYGYTF.

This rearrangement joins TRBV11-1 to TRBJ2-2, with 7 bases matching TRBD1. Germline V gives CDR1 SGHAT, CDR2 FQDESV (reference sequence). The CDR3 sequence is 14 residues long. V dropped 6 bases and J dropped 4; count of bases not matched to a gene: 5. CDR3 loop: CASRPTGSTGELFF. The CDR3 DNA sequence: TGTGCCAGCAGGCCGACAGGGAGCACCGGGGAGCTGTTTTTT.

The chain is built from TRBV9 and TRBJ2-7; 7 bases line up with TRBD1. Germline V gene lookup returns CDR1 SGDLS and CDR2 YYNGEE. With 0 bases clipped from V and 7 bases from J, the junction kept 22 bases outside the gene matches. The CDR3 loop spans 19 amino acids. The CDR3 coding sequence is TGTGCCAGCAGCGTAGCTCCATTTCCTAGGCCAGGGGGAGAACGTGAGCAGTACTTC. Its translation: CASSVAPFPRPGGEREQYF.